These 25 T cell receptor beta chains came from one sample sequenced in a study of cytomegalovirus exposure and HLA in healthy donors. Both 60 Vbeta primers and 13 Jbeta primers went into the PCR. Sequencing used immunoSEQ multiplex PCR; TCRdb keeps in-frame clones, though not all of them. The table gives fewer than 95,000 clones; the top ten clones make up approximately 5.3% of it. The specimen sequenced was PBMCs. These receptors were collected from a woman in her thirties or forties in good health and CMV-seropositive.

This chain uses TRBV6-6 with TRBJ1-2; no clear D. The V gene's germline CDR1 is MNHNY and CDR2 SVGAGI (reference sequence). V was pared by 3 bases and J by 7 bases, with 12 bases between. The CDR3 is made up of 13 amino acids. CDR3 protein: CASSYLGTGGYTF. In DNA form, the CDR3 reads TGTGCCAGCAGTTATCTCGGAACGGGTGGCTACACCTTC.

J is TRBJ2-7 and V is TRBV9, with 9 bases aligning to TRBD1. The junction had 6 bases not matched to a gene; V was cut back by 3 bases and J by 5 bases. This CDR3 spans 14 amino acids. Germline CDR1 reads SGDLS; CDR2 reads YYNGEE. This CDR3 is CASSGGTGKHEQYF. The CDR3 DNA follows: TGTGCCAGCAGCGGCGGGACAGGGAAACACGAGCAGTACTTC.

The rearrangement joins TRBV5-1 to TRBJ2-7; 9 nucleotides line up with TRBD2. Germline loops: CDR1 SGHRS, CDR2 YFSETQ. The CDR3 is made up of 16 amino acids. Trimming took 4 bases from V and 2 from J; bases not matched to a gene: 10. CDR3 DNA: TGCGCCAGCAGCGTGGCCGGACTAGCGATTCCCTACGAGCAGTACTTC. Amino acid sequence: CASSVAGLAIPYEQYF.

V is TRBV7-3 and J is TRBJ1-1; D may be TRBD1 (6 bases). The length of the CDR3 is 12 residues. V was clipped by 5 bases and J by 5 bases, with 9 bases between them. The V gene's germline CDR1 is SGHTA and CDR2 FQGTGA. The CDR3, as DNA: TGTGCCAGCAGCGCGAGGGGGACTGAAGCTTTCTTT. The encoded protein is CASSARGTEAFF.

The rearrangement uses TRBV7-9 and TRBJ2-2; 11 bases match TRBD2. Trimming cost V 3 bases and J 5 bases; bases outside gene matches: 2. The CDR3 sequence is 15 residues long. Germline V lookup: CDR1 SEHNR, CDR2 FQNEAQ (reference sequence). CDR3 protein: CASSFASGGTGELFF. The CDR3 DNA reads TGTGCCAGCAGCTTTGCTAGCGGGGGGACCGGGGAGCTGTTTTTT.

This chain uses TRBV30 with TRBJ2-2; D possibly corresponds to TRBD1 (5 bases). In germline, CDR1 is GTSNPN, CDR2 SVGIG (reference sequence). V was cut by 3 bases and J by 3 bases, with 14 bases left in between. This CDR3 comprises 15 residues. The CDR3: CAWSPGAEDTGELFF. The CDR3 DNA sequence: TGTGCCTGGAGCCCTGGGGCAGAGGACACCGGGGAGCTGTTTTTT.

The rearrangement links TRBV7-9 to TRBJ2-1; 9 bases agree with TRBD2. Germline V gene sequence: CDR1 SEHNR, CDR2 FQNEAQ (reference sequence). The CDR3 is 18 amino acids. Trimming at V came to 4 bases and at J to 1 base, leaving 11 bases not matched to a gene. The CDR3 DNA is TGTGCCAGCAGCTCGGGGACTAGCCGGGGGGGGTCCTACAATGAGCAGTTCTTC. It yields the protein CASSSGTSRGGSYNEQFF.

The chain carries TRBV25-1 and TRBJ1-4, with D unclear. The CDR3 totals 17 residues. Per germline, CDR1 MGHDK and CDR2 SYGVNS. V dropped 4 bases and J dropped 0 bases, with 15 bases sitting between them. CDR3 in amino acids: CASSGRITTSTNEKLFF. For the CDR3, the DNA is TGTGCCAGCAGTGGCAGGATAACCACTTCAACTAATGAAAAACTGTTTTTT.

This CDR3 is CASSALGNRHQETQYF. CDR3 DNA: TGTGCCAGCAGCGCACTCGGGAACAGACACCAAGAGACCCAGTACTTC. The gene calls are TRBV9 and TRBJ2-5, with TRBD2 as a possible D gene (5 bases). The CDR3 sequence is 16 residues long. Germline V gene lookup returns CDR1 SGDLS and CDR2 YYNGEE. V lost 3 bases and J lost 0, with 15 bases in between.

This chain joins TRBV5-1 and TRBJ2-3, with 7 bases fitting TRBD1. V shed 4 bases, J shed 2 bases, and the junction held 4 bases outside the gene matches. Germline V gives CDR1 SGHRS, CDR2 YFSETQ. The CDR3 sequence is 14 residues long. CDR3 loop: CASSMGQTTDTQYF. The CDR3 region has the DNA TGCGCCAGCAGCATGGGACAGACCACAGATACGCAGTATTTT.

The rearrangement links TRBV14 to TRBJ2-7; D is perhaps TRBD1 (6 bases). The ends were cut back, 10 bases at V and 5 bases at J, with 18 bases in the middle. CDR3 size: 13 residues. The V gene's germline CDR1 is SGHDN and CDR2 FVKESK. CDR3: CATGNRAMDEQYF. As DNA, the CDR3 is TGTGCCACCGGGAACAGGGCCATGGACGAGCAGTACTTC.

The chain links TRBV6-5 to TRBJ2-5; maybe TRBD2 (6 bases). This CDR3 spans 14 amino acids. V lost 2 bases and J lost 1, with 8 bases in between. Germline V CDR1 and CDR2: MNHEY, SVGAGI. For the CDR3, the DNA is TGTGCCAGCAGTTACCTGGGACTCCAAGAGACCCAGTACTTC. It is translated as CASSYLGLQETQYF.

J is TRBJ2-1 and V is TRBV4-1, with a weak D call TRBD1 (5 bases). The length of the CDR3 is 13 residues. V was trimmed by 2 bases and J by 6 bases, leaving 8 bases between them. From germline, CDR1 is MGHRA and CDR2 YSYEKL. In nucleotides, the CDR3 is TGCGCCAGCAGCCAATGGCAGGGCAATGAGCAGTTCTTC. Amino acid sequence: CASSQWQGNEQFF.

This chain connects TRBV2 to TRBJ2-7; 7 nucleotides line up with TRBD1. Trimming took 6 bases from V and 0 from J; bases not matched to a gene: 11. Germline V lookup: CDR1 SNHLY, CDR2 FYNNEI. The CDR3 contains 16 residues. Here the CDR3 reads CASSVSYEGASYEQYF. In DNA, the CDR3 is TGTGCCAGCAGCGTGTCATATGAGGGGGCCTCCTACGAGCAGTACTTC.

The CDR3 spells CASFFGQGKIAFF. The CDR3 DNA sequence: TGTGCCAGCTTCTTCGGACAGGGGAAGATTGCTTTCTTT. V usage is TRBV6-6 and J usage is TRBJ1-1, with TRBD1 matching 9 bases. CDR3 length: 13 amino acids. CDR1 is MNHNY and CDR2 is SVGAGI in the germline V gene (reference sequence). V trimming: 8 bases; J trimming: 11 bases; junction bases outside the gene matches: 12.

For the CDR3, the DNA is TGTGCCAGCAGCCCAATAGCGGGGGCTAGCACAGATACGCAGTATTTT. It encodes CASSPIAGASTDTQYF. The chain recombines TRBV9 with TRBJ2-3, with 9 bases identical to TRBD2. Germline V gives CDR1 SGDLS, CDR2 YYNGEE. J lost 0 bases, V lost 4 bases, and 6 bases had no gene match. The CDR3 has 16 residues.

The chain has TRBV7-9 and TRBJ2-2, with 8 bases aligning to TRBD2. CDR3 length: 18 residues. The ends lost 8 bases at V and 3 bases at J; junction bases unmatched: 17. Per the germline V gene, CDR1 is SEHNR and CDR2 is FQNEAQ (reference sequence). The DNA for the CDR3 is TGTGCCAGCCGGCGGGGGAGGGAACTAGCGGACTACACCGGGGAGCTGTTTTTT. This encodes CASRRGRELADYTGELFF.

Concerning this clone: Other DNA sequences in this sample translate to the same CDR3. V gene TRBV6-4 combines with J gene TRBJ1-2; 10 bases line up with TRBD1. V shed 0 bases, J shed 8 bases, and the junction held 0 bases outside the gene matches. From germline, CDR1 is MRHNA and CDR2 SNTAGT. This CDR3 spans 13 amino acids. The CDR3 region has the DNA TGTGCCAGCAGTGACTCGACAGGGGGCGGCTACACCTTC. This codes for CASSDSTGGGYTF.

V usage is TRBV5-1 and J usage is TRBJ2-1, with TRBD2 matching 7 bases. V lost 0 bases and J lost 3; bases outside the gene matches: 12. The CDR3 covers 18 residues. From germline, CDR1 is SGHRS and CDR2 YFSETQ. The CDR3 spells CASSLAPQGKRDYNEQFF. CDR3 bases: TGCGCCAGCAGCTTGGCGCCCCAAGGGAAGCGGGACTACAATGAGCAGTTCTTC.

The rearrangement joins TRBV27 to TRBJ2-1; D is possibly TRBD1 (5 bases). The V gene lost 7 bases and the J gene lost 0 bases, with 10 bases spanning the gap. This CDR3 has 14 residues. The germline V gene has CDR1 MNHEY and CDR2 SMNVEV (reference sequence). CDR3 protein: CASKGSSSYNEQFF. In DNA, the CDR3 is TGTGCCAGCAAGGGGTCCAGCTCCTACAATGAGCAGTTCTTC.

V usage is TRBV10-3 and J usage is TRBJ2-5; a possible D gene is TRBD1 (5 bases). V shed 0 bases and J shed 4 bases, with 9 bases lying between them. CDR3 length: 14 amino acids. Per the germline V gene, CDR1 is ENHRY and CDR2 is SYGVKD. The DNA of the CDR3 is TGTGCCATCAGTGAGTCGCCTAGGGGAGAGACCCAGTACTTC. Protein product: CAISESPRGETQYF.

The genes are TRBV7-2 and TRBJ1-5, with no clear D. The germline V gene has CDR1 SGHTA and CDR2 FQGNSA. The CDR3 loop spans 14 amino acids. Trimming took 1 base from V and 1 from J, leaving 5 bases between them. Here the CDR3 DNA reads TGTGCCAGCAGCTTAGAGCTGAGCAATCAGCCCCAGCATTTT. Amino acid sequence: CASSLELSNQPQHF. The whole variable domain, filled in from reference TRBV7-2 and TRBJ1-5, reads GAGVSQSPSNKVTEKGKDVELRCDPISGHTALYWYRQSLGQGLEFLIYFQGNSAPDKSGLPSDRFSAERTGGSVSTLTIQRTQQEDSAVYLCASSLELSNQPQHFGDGTRLSIL.

The chain uses TRBV6-6 and TRBJ2-7, with TRBD1 as a possible D gene (6 bases). V lost 4 bases and J 3 bases, leaving 7 bases between the germline ends. Germline V lookup: CDR1 MNHNY, CDR2 SVGAGI (reference sequence). CDR3 length: 12 amino acids. For the CDR3, the DNA is TGTGCCAGCAGTTCCAGGGGCTACGAGCAGTACTTC. This sequence encodes CASSSRGYEQYF.

The chain is built from TRBV27 and TRBJ2-7; TRBD2 might be the D (5 bases). V was clipped by 5 bases and J by 3 bases, with 14 bases between them. Germline V CDR1 and CDR2: MNHEY, SMNVEV (reference sequence). The CDR3 has 14 amino acids. The CDR3 reads CASSEEGRHYEQYF. For the CDR3, the DNA is TGTGCCAGCAGTGAAGAGGGTCGCCACTACGAGCAGTACTTC.

The J gene is TRBJ1-2, the V gene TRBV18, with TRBD1 matching 10 bases. Unmatched junction bases numbered 4, after V lost 6 bases and J lost 6 bases. This CDR3 contains 13 residues. Germline V gene lookup returns CDR1 KGHSH and CDR2 LQKENI. CDR3 sequence reads: CASSPGQGDGYTF. CDR3 bases: TGTGCCAGCTCTCCTGGACAGGGGGATGGCTACACCTTC.